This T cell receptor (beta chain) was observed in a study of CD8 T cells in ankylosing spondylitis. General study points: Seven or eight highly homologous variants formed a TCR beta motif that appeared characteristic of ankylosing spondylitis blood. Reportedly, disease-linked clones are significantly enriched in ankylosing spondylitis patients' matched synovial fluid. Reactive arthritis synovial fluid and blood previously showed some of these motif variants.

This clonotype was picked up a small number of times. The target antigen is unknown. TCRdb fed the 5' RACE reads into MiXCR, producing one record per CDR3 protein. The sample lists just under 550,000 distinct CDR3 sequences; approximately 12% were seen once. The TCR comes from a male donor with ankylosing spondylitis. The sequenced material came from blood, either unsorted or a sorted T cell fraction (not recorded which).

The CDR3 DNA reads TGTGCCAGCAGCCCTCACGGGGTTAACGACGGGGAGCTGTTTTTT. Translated: CASSPHGVNDGELFF. The chain has TRBV7-2 and TRBJ2-2; tentatively, D is TRBD2 (5 bases). Germline V gene data show CDR1 as SGHTA and CDR2 as FQGNSA. There are 15 residues in the CDR3. Deletions cut 5 bases from V and 7 bases from J, with 17 bases between.